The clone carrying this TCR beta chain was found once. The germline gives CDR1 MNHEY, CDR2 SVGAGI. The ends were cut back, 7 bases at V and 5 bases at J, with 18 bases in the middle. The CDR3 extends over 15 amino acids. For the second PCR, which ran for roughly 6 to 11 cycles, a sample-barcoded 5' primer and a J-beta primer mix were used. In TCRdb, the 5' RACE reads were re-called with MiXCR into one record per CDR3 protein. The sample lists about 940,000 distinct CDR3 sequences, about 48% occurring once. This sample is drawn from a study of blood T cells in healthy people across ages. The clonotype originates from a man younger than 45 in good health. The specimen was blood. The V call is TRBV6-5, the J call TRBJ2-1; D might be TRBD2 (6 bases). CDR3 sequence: CASTLGRGGDNEQFF. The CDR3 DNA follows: TGTGCCAGCACCCTGGGTAGGGGCGGGGACAATGAGCAGTTCTTC.